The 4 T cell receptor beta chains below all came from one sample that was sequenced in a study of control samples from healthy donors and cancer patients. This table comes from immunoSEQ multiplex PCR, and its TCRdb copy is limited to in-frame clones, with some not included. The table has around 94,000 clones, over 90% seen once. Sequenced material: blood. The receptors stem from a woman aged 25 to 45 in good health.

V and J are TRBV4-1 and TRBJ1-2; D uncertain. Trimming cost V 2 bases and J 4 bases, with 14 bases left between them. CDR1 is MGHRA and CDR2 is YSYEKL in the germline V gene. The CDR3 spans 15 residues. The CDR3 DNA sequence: TGCGCCAGCAGCCAACCAATTAAGAGCTCCTATGGCTACACCTTC. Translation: CASSQPIKSSYGYTF.

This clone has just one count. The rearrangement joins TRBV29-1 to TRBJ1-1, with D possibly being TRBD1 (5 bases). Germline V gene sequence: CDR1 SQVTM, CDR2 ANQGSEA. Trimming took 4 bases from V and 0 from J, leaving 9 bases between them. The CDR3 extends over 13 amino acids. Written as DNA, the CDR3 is TGCAGCGTTGCCGGGACGATGAACACTGAAGCTTTCTTT. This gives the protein CSVAGTMNTEAFF.

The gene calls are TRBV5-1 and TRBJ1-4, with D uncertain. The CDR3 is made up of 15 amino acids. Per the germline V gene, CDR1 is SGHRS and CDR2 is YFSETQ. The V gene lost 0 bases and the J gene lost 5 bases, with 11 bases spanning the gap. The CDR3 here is CASSLGQELNEKLFF. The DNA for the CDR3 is TGCGCCAGCAGCTTGGGTCAGGAGCTGAATGAAAAACTGTTTTTT.

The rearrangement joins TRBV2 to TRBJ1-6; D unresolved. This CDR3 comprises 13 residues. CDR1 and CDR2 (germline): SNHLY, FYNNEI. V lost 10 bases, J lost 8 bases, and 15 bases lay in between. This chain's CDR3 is CATAQHQDSPLHF. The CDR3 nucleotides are TGTGCCACCGCCCAGCACCAGGATTCACCCCTCCACTTT.